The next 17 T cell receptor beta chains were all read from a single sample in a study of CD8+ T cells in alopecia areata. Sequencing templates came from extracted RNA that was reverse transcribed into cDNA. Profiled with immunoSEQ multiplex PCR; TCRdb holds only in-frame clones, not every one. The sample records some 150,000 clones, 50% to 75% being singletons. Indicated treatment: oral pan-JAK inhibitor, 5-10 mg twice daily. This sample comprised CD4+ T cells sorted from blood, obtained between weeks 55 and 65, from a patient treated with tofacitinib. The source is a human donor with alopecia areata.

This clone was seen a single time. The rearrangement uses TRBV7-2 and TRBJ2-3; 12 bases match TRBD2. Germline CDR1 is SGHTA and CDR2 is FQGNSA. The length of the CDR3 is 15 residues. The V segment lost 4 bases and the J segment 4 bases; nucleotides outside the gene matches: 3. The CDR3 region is CASSSGLAGSDTQYF. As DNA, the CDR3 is TGTGCCAGCAGCTCAGGACTAGCGGGGTCAGATACGCAGTATTTT.

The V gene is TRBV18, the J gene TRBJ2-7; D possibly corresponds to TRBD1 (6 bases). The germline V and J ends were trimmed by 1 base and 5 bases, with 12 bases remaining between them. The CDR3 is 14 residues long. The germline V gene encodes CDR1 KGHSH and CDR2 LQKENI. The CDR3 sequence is CASSPRSGVNEQYF. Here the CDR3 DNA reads TGTGCCAGCTCACCACGCTCAGGGGTGAACGAGCAGTACTTC.

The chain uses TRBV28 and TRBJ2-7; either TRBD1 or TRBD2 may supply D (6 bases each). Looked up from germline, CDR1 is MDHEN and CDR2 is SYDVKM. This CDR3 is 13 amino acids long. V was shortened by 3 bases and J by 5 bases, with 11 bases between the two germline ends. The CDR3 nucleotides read TGTGCCAGCAGTTTTTGGGGGGCCCACGAGCAGTACTTC. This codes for CASSFWGAHEQYF.

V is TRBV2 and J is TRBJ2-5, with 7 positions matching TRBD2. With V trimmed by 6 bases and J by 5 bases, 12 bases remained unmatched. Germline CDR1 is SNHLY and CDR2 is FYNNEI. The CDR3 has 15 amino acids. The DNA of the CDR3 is TGTGCCAGCAGAGCGGGACGGAGGAACGGGGAGACCCAGTACTTC. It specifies CASRAGRRNGETQYF.

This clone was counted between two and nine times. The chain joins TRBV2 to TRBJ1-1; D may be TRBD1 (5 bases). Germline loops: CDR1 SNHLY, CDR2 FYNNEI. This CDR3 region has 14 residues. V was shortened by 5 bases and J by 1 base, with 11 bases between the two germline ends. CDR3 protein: CASSRGTGNTEAFF. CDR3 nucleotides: TGTGCCAGCAGTAGGGGAACAGGGAACACTGAAGCTTTCTTT.

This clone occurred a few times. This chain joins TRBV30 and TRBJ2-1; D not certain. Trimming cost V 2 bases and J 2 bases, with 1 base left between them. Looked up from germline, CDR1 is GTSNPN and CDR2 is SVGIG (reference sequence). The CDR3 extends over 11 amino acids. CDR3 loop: CAWSTYNEQFF. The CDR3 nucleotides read TGTGCCTGGAGTACCTACAATGAGCAGTTCTTC.

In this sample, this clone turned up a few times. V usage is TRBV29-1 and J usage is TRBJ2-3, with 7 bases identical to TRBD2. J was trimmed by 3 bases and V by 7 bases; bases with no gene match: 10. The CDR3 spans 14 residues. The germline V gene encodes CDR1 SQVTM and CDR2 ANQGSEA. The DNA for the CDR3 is TGCAGCGCGCACTACGGGGGACTAACAGATACGCAGTATTTT. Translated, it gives CSAHYGGLTDTQYF.

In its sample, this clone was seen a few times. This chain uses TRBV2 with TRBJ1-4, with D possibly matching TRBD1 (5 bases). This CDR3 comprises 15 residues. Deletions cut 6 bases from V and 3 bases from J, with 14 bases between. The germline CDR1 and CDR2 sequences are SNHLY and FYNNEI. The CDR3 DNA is TGTGCCAGCAGGGAATCGACAGTCTCTAATGAAAAACTGTTTTTT. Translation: CASRESTVSNEKLFF. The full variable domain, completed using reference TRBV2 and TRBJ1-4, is EPEVTQTPSHQVTQMGQEVILRCVPISNHLYFYWYRQILGQKVEFLVSFYNNEISEKSEIFDDQFSVERPDGSNFTLKIRSTKLEDSAMYFCASRESTVSNEKLFFGSGTQLSVL.

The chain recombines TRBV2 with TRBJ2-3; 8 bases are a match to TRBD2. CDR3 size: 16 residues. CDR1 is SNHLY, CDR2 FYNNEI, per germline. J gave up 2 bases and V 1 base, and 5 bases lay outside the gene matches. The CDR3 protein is CASSEGSGATTDTQYF. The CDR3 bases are TGTGCCAGCAGTGAAGGTAGCGGGGCCACCACAGATACGCAGTATTTT.

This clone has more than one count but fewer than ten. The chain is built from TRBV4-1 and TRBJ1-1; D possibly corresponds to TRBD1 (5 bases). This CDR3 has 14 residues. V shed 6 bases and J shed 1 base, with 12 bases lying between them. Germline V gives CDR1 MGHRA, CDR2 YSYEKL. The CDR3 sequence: CASRLGHQNTEAFF. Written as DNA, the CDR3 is TGCGCCAGCAGGCTAGGACACCAGAACACTGAAGCTTTCTTT.

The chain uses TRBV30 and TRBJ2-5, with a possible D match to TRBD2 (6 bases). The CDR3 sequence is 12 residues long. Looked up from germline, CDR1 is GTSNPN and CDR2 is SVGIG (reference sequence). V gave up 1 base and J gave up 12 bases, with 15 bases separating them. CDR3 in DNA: TGTGCCTGGAGTGGGACTACCCTTGAGGAGTACTTC. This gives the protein CAWSGTTLEEYF.

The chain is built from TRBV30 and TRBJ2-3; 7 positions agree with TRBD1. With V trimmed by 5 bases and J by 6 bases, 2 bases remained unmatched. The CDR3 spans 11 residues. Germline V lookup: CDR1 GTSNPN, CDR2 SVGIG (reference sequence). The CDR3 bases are TGTGCCTGGGGGACAGTGGATACGCAGTATTTT. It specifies CAWGTVDTQYF. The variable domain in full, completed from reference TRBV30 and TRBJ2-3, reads SQTIHQWPATLVQPVGSPLSLECTVEGTSNPNLYWYRQAAGRGLQLLFYSVGIGQISSEVPQNLSASRPQDRQFILSSKKLLLSDSGFYLCAWGTVDTQYFGPGTRLTVL.

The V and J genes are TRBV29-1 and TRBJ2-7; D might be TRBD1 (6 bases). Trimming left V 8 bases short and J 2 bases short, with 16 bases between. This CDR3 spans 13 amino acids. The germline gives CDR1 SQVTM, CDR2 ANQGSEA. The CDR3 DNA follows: TGCAGCTTCGGGAACAGGGCGCCCTACGAGCAGTACTTC. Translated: CSFGNRAPYEQYF.

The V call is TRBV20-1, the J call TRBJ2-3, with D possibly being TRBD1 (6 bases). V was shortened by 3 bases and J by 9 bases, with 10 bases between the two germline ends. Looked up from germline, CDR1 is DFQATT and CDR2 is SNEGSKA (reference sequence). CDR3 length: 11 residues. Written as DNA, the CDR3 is TGCAGTGCTAGCCTGGACAGCACGCAGTATTTT. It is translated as CSASLDSTQYF.

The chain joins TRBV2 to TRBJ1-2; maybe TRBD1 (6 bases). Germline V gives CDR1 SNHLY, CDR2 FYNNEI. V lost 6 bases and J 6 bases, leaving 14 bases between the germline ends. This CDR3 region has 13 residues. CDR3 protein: CASSAGEGNGYTF. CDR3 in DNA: TGTGCCAGCAGCGCAGGGGAGGGGAATGGCTACACCTTC.

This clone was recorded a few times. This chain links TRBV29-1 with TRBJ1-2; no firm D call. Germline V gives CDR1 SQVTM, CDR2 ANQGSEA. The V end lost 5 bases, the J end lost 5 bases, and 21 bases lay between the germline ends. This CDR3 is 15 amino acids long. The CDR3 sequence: CSVQTLSRGVYGYTF. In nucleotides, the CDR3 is TGCAGCGTTCAAACTTTATCCAGAGGCGTTTATGGCTACACCTTC.

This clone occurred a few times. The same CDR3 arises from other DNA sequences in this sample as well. In DNA, the CDR3 is TGCAGCGTGGCGGAGAATAGCAATCAGCCCCAGCATTTT. Translating gives CSVAENSNQPQHF. The chain is built from TRBV29-1 and TRBJ1-5; D is undetermined. Looked up from germline, CDR1 is SQVTM and CDR2 is ANQGSEA. Deletions cut 6 bases from V and 0 bases from J, with 9 bases between. The CDR3 sequence is 13 residues long.